This paragraph covers one T cell receptor (beta chain) sequence. Its matching antigen is unknown. The data derive from a study of shared clonotypes between healthy human individuals. Study observations and caveats: In a few donors, approximately 5% of naive CD4 clonotypes appeared in common.

Naive CD8 cells lacked CD45RO, underwent positive selection for CCR7 and left out terminally differentiated effector memory CD45RA+ cells. Researchers ran the assay at a deep level. Sequenced by immunoSEQ multiplex PCR; TCRdb stores in-frame clones only, minus some. The sample shows hundreds of thousands of clones, 85% to 95% of them seen only once. The CDR3 contains 13 residues. Trimming left V 0 bases short and J 5 bases short, with 4 bases between. Germline V gene lookup returns CDR1 SGHAT and CDR2 FQNNGV. Material for sequencing was naive CD8+ T cells sorted from blood. This clonotype was obtained from a man aged 25 to 45 in good health. The J gene is TRBJ2-2, the V gene TRBV11-2; no definite D call. The CDR3 loop is CASSLDSTGELFF. DNA for the CDR3: TGTGCCAGCAGCTTAGATTCAACCGGGGAGCTGTTTTTT.